These 16 T cell receptor beta chains were all obtained from the same sample, sequenced in a study of blood T cell repertoires in COVID-19. The data were produced by immunoSEQ multiplex PCR, yet TCRdb's version contains in-frame clones alone and is incomplete. The sample includes roughly 90,000 clones, about nine tenths of them seen just once. The sample was peripheral blood. The receptor source for this set is a human donor in a cohort sampled during active COVID-19.

This rearrangement joins TRBV27 to TRBJ2-1, with 8 bases fitting TRBD2. Germline trimming cut 3 bases from V and 5 bases from J; bases unmatched to any gene: 6. CDR3 length: 15 residues. Looked up from germline, CDR1 is MNHEY and CDR2 is SMNVEV (reference sequence). The CDR3 spells CASSFGRARNNEQFF. CDR3 DNA sequence: TGTGCCAGCAGTTTCGGGAGGGCCAGAAACAATGAGCAGTTCTTC.

The chain combines TRBV21-1 with TRBJ1-2; the D call TRBD1 from the table was never checked on the DNA. TRBV21-1 is annotated as a pseudogene. This CDR3 is 16 amino acids long. The CDR3 sequence is CASSKKGIGVDYGYTF. The CDR3, as DNA: TGTGCCAGCAGCAAAAAAGGTATAGGGGTCGACTATGGCTACACCTTC.

This chain joins TRBV29-1 and TRBJ2-7; possible D gene TRBD1, 5 bases. Germline V gives CDR1 SQVTM, CDR2 ANQGSEA. Trimming removed 2 bases at V and 3 bases at J, with 11 bases between. The CDR3 contains 13 residues. CDR3 coding DNA: TGCAGCGTTGAAACAGGCCCCCTCTACGAGCAGTACTTC. As protein: CSVETGPLYEQYF.

The chain couples TRBV2 to TRBJ2-1, with D possibly being TRBD2 (6 bases). Per the germline V gene, CDR1 is SNHLY and CDR2 is FYNNEI. This CDR3 has 18 residues. Trimming took off 4 bases at V and 0 bases at J, with 19 bases between the two ends. The CDR3 reads CASSGGGGNSFSYNEQFF. DNA of the CDR3: TGTGCCAGCAGTGGAGGAGGCGGGAACAGCTTCTCCTACAATGAGCAGTTCTTC.

In this sample, this clone turned up a few times. The rearrangement joins TRBV15 to TRBJ2-3, with 7 bases lining up with TRBD1. V lost 3 bases to trimming and J lost 4 bases; unmatched junction nucleotides: 7. In germline, CDR1 is LNHNV, CDR2 YYDKDF (reference sequence). This CDR3 has 15 residues. CDR3 residues: CATSSGQVGADTQYF. In DNA form, the CDR3 reads TGTGCCACCAGCAGCGGACAGGTGGGGGCAGATACGCAGTATTTT.

The chain combines TRBV27 with TRBJ1-2, with TRBD1 matching 7 bases. Germline V gene data show CDR1 as MNHEY and CDR2 as SMNVEV (reference sequence). The CDR3 extends over 14 amino acids. The V segment lost 3 bases and the J segment 3 bases; nucleotides outside the gene matches: 4. This CDR3 reads CASSLLRGDYGYTF. DNA for the CDR3: TGTGCCAGCAGTTTGCTCAGGGGGGACTATGGCTACACCTTC.

J is TRBJ2-2 and V is TRBV11-3, with D maybe TRBD1 (6 bases). CDR1 and CDR2 from the germline V gene are SGHNT and YENEEA. There are 15 residues in the CDR3. Deletions cut 6 bases from V and 6 bases from J, with 17 bases between. The CDR3 loop is CASRARTDYSGELFF. The CDR3 region has the DNA TGTGCCAGCAGGGCTCGGACAGATTATTCCGGGGAGCTGTTTTTT.

The chain combines TRBV29-1 with TRBJ2-1, with 8 bases identical to TRBD2. Germline CDR1 and CDR2: SQVTM and ANQGSEA. J gave up 6 bases and V 4 bases, and 2 bases lay outside the gene matches. The CDR3 is 12 amino acids. CDR3 nucleotide sequence: TGCAGCGTTGGACTAGCGAGCAATGAGCAGTTCTTC. It specifies CSVGLASNEQFF.

The chain joins TRBV7-2 to TRBJ2-7, with 10 nucleotides matching TRBD2. The junction had 5 bases not matched to a gene; V was cut back by 2 bases and J by 1 base. Germline values: CDR1 SGHTA, CDR2 FQGNSA. The CDR3 loop spans 16 amino acids. The CDR3 protein is CASSLNWGLASYEQYF. The CDR3 DNA reads as TGTGCCAGCAGCTTAAATTGGGGACTAGCGTCCTACGAGCAGTACTTC.

The rearrangement links TRBV23-1 to TRBJ2-1; perhaps TRBD1 as D (6 bases). TRBV23-1 is assigned to the ORF class and has an uncertain function. V was pared by 0 bases and J by 0 bases, with 18 bases between. CDR3 length: 19 amino acids. CDR3 region: CASSQSERNRVSSYNEQFF. The CDR3 coding sequence is TGCGCCAGCAGTCAATCGGAAAGAAACAGGGTAAGCTCCTACAATGAGCAGTTCTTC.

V and J are TRBV7-3 and TRBJ2-2; 7 bases fit TRBD1. V dropped 5 bases and J dropped 7; count of bases not matched to a gene: 10. The germline CDR1 and CDR2 sequences are SGHTA and FQGTGA. The CDR3 consists of 15 residues. The CDR3 is CASSEKQGLIGELFF. The DNA for the CDR3 is TGTGCCAGCAGCGAAAAACAGGGGTTGATCGGGGAGCTGTTTTTT. The full variable domain, completed using reference TRBV7-3 and TRBJ2-2, is GAGVSQTPSNKVTEKGKYVELRCDPISGHTALYWYRQSLGQGPEFLIYFQGTGAADDSGLPNDRFFAVRPEGSVSTLKIQRTERGDSAVYLCASSEKQGLIGELFFGEGSRLTVL.

This clone occurred a few times. The chain joins TRBV6-5 to TRBJ1-3; D gene uncertain. V shed 0 bases and J shed 4 bases, with 10 bases lying between them. Germline V gene data show CDR1 as MNHEY and CDR2 as SVGAGI. The CDR3 has 15 residues. In nucleotides, the CDR3 is TGTGCCAGCAGTTACTCCGCCTCGGGGGGAAACACCATATATTTT. Residues: CASSYSASGGNTIYF.

With respect to this clone: Different DNA sequences within this sample yield the same CDR3. The chain couples TRBV27 to TRBJ1-5; perhaps TRBD1 as D (5 bases). V was shortened by 2 bases and J by 7 bases, with 12 bases between the two germline ends. Germline CDR1 reads MNHEY; CDR2 reads SMNVEV (reference sequence). The CDR3 runs to 14 residues. CDR3 loop: CASSLAGVGQPQHF. The CDR3 DNA is TGTGCCAGCAGTTTAGCGGGGGTGGGGCAGCCCCAGCATTTT.

The rearrangement uses TRBV18 and TRBJ1-5, with TRBD1 as a possible D gene (6 bases). This CDR3 spans 14 amino acids. Germline V gives CDR1 KGHSH, CDR2 LQKENI. V gave up 3 bases and J gave up 2 bases, with 8 bases separating them. CDR3 in amino acids: CASSPDSRNQPQHF. The CDR3 DNA reads TGTGCCAGCTCACCGGACAGCCGCAATCAGCCCCAGCATTTT.

The genes are TRBV5-1 and TRBJ2-1; no clear D gene. Trimming took 0 bases from V and 6 from J, leaving 10 bases between them. The CDR3 loop spans 14 amino acids. Germline-derived CDR1 and CDR2 are SGHRS and YFSETQ. The CDR3 loop is CASSLEVSFNEQFF. The CDR3 region has the DNA TGCGCCAGCAGCTTGGAGGTTAGCTTCAATGAGCAGTTCTTC.

This clone was recorded only once. The chain employs TRBV20-1 and TRBJ1-1; D call uncertain. The V end was cut by 3 bases, the J end by 8 bases, with 19 bases between. From germline, CDR1 is DFQATT and CDR2 SNEGSKA (reference sequence). The CDR3 spans 14 residues. In DNA form, the CDR3 reads TGCAGTGCTAGTCTCGGCACCGGGAGCAGGGAAGCTTTCTTT. It translates to CSASLGTGSREAFF.